This T cell receptor beta chain derives from a study of CD8 T cells in ankylosing spondylitis. Findings and caveats of the study: Disease-linked clones were CD8+ and relatively rare in peripheral blood. Reportedly, significant enrichment of disease-linked clones occurred in matched ankylosing spondylitis synovial fluid. A TCR beta motif of fewer than ten highly homologous variants seemed to mark ankylosing spondylitis blood.

To note about this clonotype: Its matching antigen is unknown.

Trimming took off 3 bases at V and 3 bases at J, with 8 bases between the two ends. CDR1 LNHDA and CDR2 SQIVND come from the germline V gene (reference sequence). There are 13 residues in the CDR3. Making the TCR beta libraries involved quantitative 5'-RACE with molecular barcodes. One entry per CDR3 protein results from TCRdb running MiXCR on the 5' RACE reads. Altogether hundreds of thousands of distinct CDR3 sequences are present, about 10% being singletons, with the ten largest covering 0.45% to 0.6%. The V gene is TRBV19, the J gene TRBJ2-5; D unresolved. The sample was blood, either unsorted or a sorted T cell fraction (not recorded which). This receptor was obtained from a male donor with ankylosing spondylitis. In DNA form, the CDR3 reads TGTGCCAGTAGTATGGCCAGCGAAGAGACCCAGTACTTC. Protein product: CASSMASEETQYF.